Listed below are T cell receptor beta chains from one sample, sequenced in a study of shared T cell receptors in the human thymus. The method was immunoSEQ multiplex PCR; TCRdb's version includes in-frame clones alone and lacks a portion of them. Here the sample spans some 700,000 clones, 70% to 90% being singletons. This sample also belongs to another study, concerning human thymus T cells.

Sequenced: thymocytes. The receptor source for this set is a girl under two years old with a congenital heart defect. Each CDR3 is given with its conserved first and last residue. D genes are given only for firm matches. Rows give clone size only sometimes, using once, few, many, or a class for an expanded clone.

v_gene	j_gene	abundance	d_gene	CDR3aa	CDR3nt
TRBV5-1	TRBJ2-5	NA	NA	CASSFGLEGARRETPYF	TGCGCCAGCAGCTTCGGGCTGGAAGGGGCGAGAAGAGAGACCCCGTACTTC
TRBV27	TRBJ1-1	NA	NA	CASSSHGVVGTEAFF	TGTGCCAGCAGTTCGCACGGGGTAGTGGGAACTGAAGCTTTCTTT
TRBV6-5	TRBJ2-1	NA	TRBD2	CASSGRAGGRNEQFF	TGTGCCAGCAGCGGGAGAGCGGGGGGCCGCAATGAGCAGTTCTTC
TRBV4-3	TRBJ1-2	NA	TRBD1	CASSQEIRDSSGYTF	TGCGCCAGCAGCCAAGAAATACGGGACAGCAGTGGCTACACCTTC
TRBV6-5	TRBJ2-2	few	TRBD1	CASSRFQQGNGELFF	TGTGCCAGCAGCCGATTCCAACAGGGGAACGGGGAGCTGTTTTTT
TRBV6-1	TRBJ1-4	NA	NA	CASIQGVGHEKLFF	TGTGCCAGCATTCAAGGGGTCGGACATGAAAAACTGTTTTTT
TRBV4-3	TRBJ1-2	NA	NA	CASSQDRQGGLNYGYTF	TGCGCCAGCAGCCAAGATCGGCAGGGTGGCCTAAACTATGGCTACACCTTC
TRBV6-1	TRBJ1-2	NA	NA	CATRASDTGLYGYTF	TGTGCCACCAGGGCCTCCGATACAGGGCTCTATGGCTACACCTTC
TRBV4-1	TRBJ1-1	NA	NA	CASARESPNTEAFF	TGCGCCAGTGCTCGCGAGAGCCCGAACACTGAAGCTTTCTTT
TRBV7-2	TRBJ2-1	NA	TRBD2	CASSLVGTTSYNEQFF	TGTGCCAGCAGCTTGGTCGGGACTACTTCCTACAATGAGCAGTTCTTC
TRBV11-2	TRBJ2-1	NA	NA	CASSLTGSYNEQFF	TGTGCCAGCAGCTTAACGGGGAGTTACAATGAGCAGTTCTTC
TRBV2	TRBJ2-5	NA	NA	CASSGEAGLGARETQYF	TGTGCCAGCAGTGGAGAGGCGGGGCTAGGGGCCAGGGAGACCCAGTACTTC
TRBV4-1	TRBJ2-1	NA	TRBD2	CASSQDESAGLAGYNEQFF	TGCGCCAGCAGCCAAGATGAGAGCGCCGGACTAGCGGGTTACAATGAGCAGTTCTTC
TRBV29-1	TRBJ2-3	NA	NA	CSVDALWRGGSDTQYF	TGCAGCGTTGATGCCCTCTGGCGGGGAGGTTCAGATACGCAGTATTTT
TRBV27	TRBJ1-2	NA	TRBD1	CASSLTGGYGYTF	TGTGCCAGCAGTTTGACAGGGGGATATGGCTACACCTTC
TRBV5-1	TRBJ1-1	NA	NA	CASQFRLNTEAFF	TGCGCCTCGCAATTTCGGTTGAACACTGAAGCTTTCTTT
TRBV14	TRBJ2-7	NA	NA	CASSQDSSRGTYEQYF	TGTGCCAGCAGCCAAGATAGCTCTCGGGGAACCTACGAGCAGTACTTC
TRBV27	TRBJ2-3	NA	NA	CASGRGGTTDTDTQYF	TGTGCCAGCGGAAGGGGAGGGACAACCGACACAGATACGCAGTATTTT
TRBV2	TRBJ1-4	NA	NA	CASSEGGWGKLFF	TGTGCCAGCAGTGAAGGGGGCTGGGGAAAACTGTTTTTT
TRBV6-1	TRBJ1-2	NA	NA	CASSSQGTNYGYTF	TGTGCCAGCAGTTCGCAGGGGACGAACTATGGCTACACCTTC
TRBV5-4	TRBJ2-1	once	NA	CASSLGLLARGPVNEQFF	TGTGCCAGCAGCTTAGGTCTCCTAGCGAGGGGGCCTGTGAATGAGCAGTTCTTC
TRBV9	TRBJ1-2	NA	NA	CASSPFEMGRYGYTF	TGTGCCAGCAGCCCGTTCGAGATGGGGCGCTATGGCTACACCTTC
TRBV9	TRBJ2-3	NA	TRBD2	CASSVVGTSGGIPAITDTQYF	TGTGCCAGCAGCGTAGTAGGGACTAGCGGGGGCATTCCGGCGATCACAGATACGCAGTATTTT
TRBV12-2	TRBJ2-3	NA	NA	CASRPGLAGEVVTDTQYF	TGTGCAAGTCGCCCCGGACTAGCGGGGGAGGTTGTCACAGATACGCAGTATTTT
TRBV5-4	TRBJ1-4	NA	NA	CASSSDRVNEKLFF	TGTGCCAGCAGCTCCGACAGAGTTAATGAAAAACTGTTTTTT
TRBV4-1	TRBJ1-1	NA	TRBD1	CASSHAERDRRFTEAFF	TGCGCCAGCAGCCACGCAGAGCGGGACAGGAGGTTCACTGAAGCTTTCTTT
TRBV27	TRBJ2-7	NA	NA	CASSLPLDSYEQYF	TGTGCCAGCAGTCTCCCCCTAGACAGCTACGAGCAGTACTTC
TRBV5-1	TRBJ2-5	NA	TRBD1	CASSYVRGPDQETQYF	TGCGCCAGCAGCTACGTGAGGGGGCCCGACCAAGAGACCCAGTACTTC
TRBV5-5	TRBJ1-3	few	NA	CASRMSPSEYSGNTIYF	TGTGCCAGCAGGATGTCCCCCAGTGAATACTCTGGAAACACCATATATTTT
TRBV25-1	TRBJ1-1	NA	NA	CASSNSLGRRGGTEAFF	TGTGCCAGCAGTAACTCCTTGGGACGTCGGGGGGGCACTGAAGCTTTCTTT
TRBV5-1	TRBJ1-4	NA	NA	CASSPEGPHGEKLFF	TGCGCCAGCAGCCCGGAGGGCCCACATGGGGAAAAACTGTTTTTT